This T cell receptor beta chain was captured in a study of blood T cell repertoires in COVID-19. Study in general: T cells, B-cell-depleted T cells, or PBMCs provided the cDNA or gDNA that served as material.

The CDR3 is 14 residues long. V shed 6 bases and J shed 0 bases, with 11 bases lying between them. Germline CDR1 reads ENHRY; CDR2 reads SYGVKD. Ages ranged from about 18 to 100 years, with residence in about 24 US areas. Participant-given clinical history determined each cohort assignment. Using immunoSEQ multiplex PCR, the repertoire was profiled, and TCRdb retains in-frame clones only, with some absent. The repertoire consists of a few hundred thousand clones, with about 86% occurring once and the leading ten covering approximately 4.3%. The V and J genes are TRBV10-3 and TRBJ1-1, with D hard to call. The TCR was taken from a young man with acute COVID-19. The sequenced sample consisted of PBMCs or T cells enriched from blood (not recorded which). CDR3 coding DNA: TGTGCCATCAGAGCCGGAGGAATGAACACTGAAGCTTTCTTT. Amino acid sequence: CAIRAGGMNTEAFF.